One and the same sample provided the 30 T cell receptor beta chains below, sequenced in a study of STAT5B mutations in CD4+ large granular lymphocyte leukemia (dated 2022 in TCRdb). The library was produced with the immunoSEQ multiplex PCR assay. Entries here come from immuneACCESS through TCRdb and include only in-frame sequences with V and J called. Some clones fail to appear in such tables; in the studies checked, an unresolved V gene covers under half of the shortfall, and the cause of the remainder is unknown. Here the sample has under 25,000 clones; 74% occur a single time. The ten largest clonotypes hold less than 10% of the sample. The sequenced sample consisted of CD4+ T cells from blood buffy coats. Receptors were obtained from a human donor in good health.

This clone was seen just once. The chain combines TRBV6-5 with TRBJ2-2, with TRBD2 matching 15 bases. This CDR3 contains 15 residues. Per the germline V gene, CDR1 is MNHEY and CDR2 is SVGAGI. Trimming cost V 2 bases and J 13 bases; bases outside gene matches: 5. CDR3 in DNA: TGTGCCAGCAGTTACCGGACTAGCGGGGGGGCTGGGCTGTTTTTT. Protein product: CASSYRTSGGAGLFF.

The rearrangement links TRBV6-1 to TRBJ2-4, with a possible D match to TRBD1 (7 bases). This CDR3 has 14 amino acids. CDR1 is MNHNS, CDR2 SASEGT, per germline. The V end lost 6 bases, the J end lost 4 bases, and 13 bases lay between the germline ends. This CDR3 is CASSGGTVKNIQYF. Written as DNA, the CDR3 is TGTGCCAGCAGCGGAGGGACAGTTAAAAACATTCAGTACTTC.

CDR3 amino acids: CASSYSPGTGVDEQYV. Here the CDR3 DNA reads TGTGCCAGCAGTTACTCCCCGGGGACAGGGGTCGACGAGCAGTACGTC. This chain links TRBV6-6 with TRBJ2-7, with TRBD1 matching 10 bases. With 0 bases clipped from V and 5 bases from J, the junction kept 7 bases outside the gene matches. The CDR3 length is 16 residues. Germline assignment: CDR1 MNHNY and CDR2 SVGAGI (reference sequence).

This chain links TRBV19 with TRBJ1-5, with D possibly being TRBD1 (6 bases). The CDR3 is 15 amino acids. Germline-derived CDR1 and CDR2 are LNHDA and SQIVND (reference sequence). V was pared by 3 bases and J by 6 bases, with 15 bases between. The CDR3 spells CASSISGDRGQPQHF. The CDR3 nucleotides read TGTGCCAGTAGTATCTCAGGGGACCGGGGTCAGCCCCAGCATTTT. Full variable domain (rest looked up from reference TRBV19 and TRBJ1-5): DGGITQSPKYLFRKEGQNVTLSCEQNLNHDAMYWYRQDPGQGLRLIYYSQIVNDFQKGDIAEGYSVSREKKESFPLTVTSAQKNPTAFYLCASSISGDRGQPQHFGDGTRLSIL.

This chain joins TRBV5-5 and TRBJ1-4, with 7 bases aligning to TRBD1. The trim removed 3 bases at V and 5 bases at J, leaving 4 bases unmatched. CDR3 length: 14 residues. In germline, CDR1 is SGHKS, CDR2 YYEKEE (reference sequence). The DNA of the CDR3 is TGTGCCAGCAGCTCGGGACAGTTGAATGAAAAACTGTTTTTT. Amino acids: CASSSGQLNEKLFF.

The chain links TRBV7-9 to TRBJ1-5; D is undetermined. CDR3 length: 14 residues. In germline, CDR1 is SEHNR, CDR2 FQNEAQ (reference sequence). Trimming took 1 base from V and 5 from J, leaving 9 bases between them. The CDR3 region is CASSLEYPDQPQHF. CDR3 nucleotides: TGTGCCAGCAGCTTAGAGTATCCCGATCAGCCCCAGCATTTT.

The rearrangement links TRBV19 to TRBJ1-1; 8 bases align to TRBD1. From germline, CDR1 is LNHDA and CDR2 SQIVND (reference sequence). The CDR3 length is 14 residues. J was trimmed by 5 bases and V by 6 bases; bases with no gene match: 8. CDR3 in DNA: TGTGCCAGTAGACGTGACAGGGGTGGGACTGAAGCTTTCTTT. Protein product: CASRRDRGGTEAFF.

V is TRBV10-1 and J is TRBJ2-2, with D tentatively TRBD1 or TRBD2 (5 bases each). This CDR3 contains 15 residues. The V end lost 2 bases, the J end lost 4 bases, and 11 bases lay between the germline ends. CDR1 and CDR2 from the germline V gene are WNHNN and SYGVQD (reference sequence). The CDR3 is CASSEGGDRTGELFF. CDR3 bases: TGCGCCAGCAGTGAGGGGGGAGACCGCACCGGGGAGCTGTTTTTT.

This clone was recorded a few times. V gene TRBV6-4 combines with J gene TRBJ1-1; unclear D gene. This CDR3 spans 14 amino acids. The V and J ends lost 6 bases and 1 base respectively, with 12 bases between them. The germline gives CDR1 MRHNA, CDR2 SNTAGT. CDR3 sequence (DNA): TGTGCCAGCAGCCGTGGAGGACCGAACACTGAAGCTTTCTTT. Protein sequence: CASSRGGPNTEAFF.

This CDR3 reads CASSLTNQNTEAFF. Here the CDR3 DNA reads TGCGCCAGCAGCTTAACAAACCAGAACACTGAAGCTTTCTTT. The chain employs TRBV5-1 and TRBJ1-1; D gene uncertain. The CDR3 is made up of 14 amino acids. Looked up from germline, CDR1 is SGHRS and CDR2 is YFSETQ. The V end lost 2 bases, the J end lost 1 base, and 9 bases lay between the germline ends.

V and J are TRBV9 and TRBJ2-7; no definite D call. Looked up from germline, CDR1 is SGDLS and CDR2 is YYNGEE. The CDR3 runs 19 residues. V was clipped by 1 base and J by 3 bases, with 26 bases between them. CDR3 amino acids: CASSVLVTTGDVLSYEQYF. As DNA, the CDR3 is TGTGCCAGCAGCGTACTCGTTACGACTGGGGATGTGTTAAGCTACGAGCAGTACTTC.

This clone was seen once. This sequence joins TRBV15 and TRBJ1-5; 10 positions match TRBD1. Trimming removed 9 bases from V and 6 bases from J; junction bases left unmatched: 14. The germline gives CDR1 LNHNV, CDR2 YYDKDF (reference sequence). The CDR3 loop spans 16 amino acids. CDR3 bases: TGTGCCACTCGCAGACAGGGGGCGAGGAGTAGTCAGCCCCAGCATTTT. It translates to CATRRQGARSSQPQHF.

The rearrangement links TRBV5-4 to TRBJ2-6; D unclear. Trimming cost V 0 bases and J 2 bases, with 6 bases left between them. Per germline, CDR1 SGHNT and CDR2 YYREEE (reference sequence). CDR3 length: 15 residues. CDR3 in amino acids: CASSLEGTGANVLTF. The DNA for the CDR3 is TGTGCCAGCAGCTTGGAGGGAACTGGGGCCAACGTCCTGACTTTC.

The chain uses TRBV4-1 and TRBJ2-1; 13 positions agree with TRBD2. V shed 0 bases, J shed 5 bases, and the junction held 16 bases outside the gene matches. CDR3 length: 21 amino acids. The V gene's germline CDR1 is MGHRA and CDR2 YSYEKL. This CDR3 reads CASSQDQGRQLAGGKNNEQFF. In DNA form, the CDR3 reads TGCGCCAGCAGCCAAGATCAAGGACGCCAACTAGCGGGAGGGAAGAACAATGAGCAGTTCTTC.

The rearrangement links TRBV27 to TRBJ1-1, with 9 bases lining up with TRBD1. This CDR3 is 15 amino acids long. With 5 bases clipped from V and 1 base from J, the junction kept 5 bases outside the gene matches. Per the germline V gene, CDR1 is MNHEY and CDR2 is SMNVEV (reference sequence). CDR3 amino acids: CASSRPGQGNTEAFF. CDR3 DNA sequence: TGTGCCAGCAGTCGACCGGGACAGGGGAACACTGAAGCTTTCTTT.

The chain recombines TRBV28 with TRBJ1-1; 8 nucleotides match TRBD1. Germline CDR1 is MDHEN and CDR2 is SYDVKM. V was pared by 8 bases and J by 4 bases, with 12 bases of the junction left unmatched. The CDR3 sequence is 15 residues long. The CDR3 region has the DNA TGTGCCAGCCTTACCAGGGGGCTGGGGAGCACTGAAGCTTTCTTT. Translating it yields CASLTRGLGSTEAFF.

This chain links TRBV5-6 with TRBJ1-4; D gene ambiguous. Trimming left V 4 bases short and J 3 bases short, with 13 bases between. CDR1 is SGHDT, CDR2 YYEEEE, per germline. There are 15 residues in the CDR3. The CDR3 nucleotides read TGTGCCAGCAGCGATATGATGCGGCCTAATGAAAAACTGTTTTTT. It is translated as CASSDMMRPNEKLFF.

CDR3 DNA sequence: TGCAGCGTTCGTACAGGGTTTGACTATGGCTACACCTTC. This sequence encodes CSVRTGFDYGYTF. This chain joins TRBV29-1 and TRBJ1-2; possibly TRBD1 for D (6 bases). This CDR3 contains 13 residues. CDR1 and CDR2 (germline): SQVTM, ANQGSEA. V lost 5 bases and J lost 3, with 13 bases in between.

The V and J genes are TRBV5-4 and TRBJ1-6; the D is unclear. The CDR3 spans 14 residues. The ends were cut back, 3 bases at V and 5 bases at J, with 9 bases in the middle. Germline assignment: CDR1 SGHNT and CDR2 YYREEE (reference sequence). The CDR3 loop is CASSSRLDNSPLHF. CDR3 DNA: TGTGCCAGCAGCTCAAGGCTGGATAATTCACCCCTCCACTTT.

The rearrangement links TRBV9 to TRBJ1-2; TRBD1 is a possible D gene (6 bases). Trimming left V 4 bases short and J 7 bases short, with 14 bases between. The germline V gene has CDR1 SGDLS and CDR2 YYNGEE. CDR3 length: 13 residues. The CDR3 region is CASSKRQVGGYTF. CDR3 in DNA: TGTGCCAGCAGCAAGAGACAGGTTGGTGGCTACACCTTC.

This sequence joins TRBV30 and TRBJ1-4; 9 bases line up with TRBD1. Trimming cost V 5 bases and J 8 bases; bases outside gene matches: 9. Germline values: CDR1 GTSNPN, CDR2 SVGIG (reference sequence). The CDR3 is 14 residues long. CDR3 nucleotides: TGTGCCTGGGGGGTCGGAGGACAGGGGGAAAAACTGTTTTTT. Its protein product is CAWGVGGQGEKLFF.

The V call is TRBV19, the J call TRBJ2-3; 7 nucleotides match TRBD2. The CDR3 runs 16 residues. The junction had 13 bases not matched to a gene; V was cut back by 3 bases and J by 7 bases. Germline assignment: CDR1 LNHDA and CDR2 SQIVND (reference sequence). CDR3 in amino acids: CASSIPPLWGGNTQYF. In nucleotides, the CDR3 is TGTGCCAGTAGTATCCCTCCCCTTTGGGGGGGGAATACGCAGTATTTT.

J is TRBJ2-7 and V is TRBV14; 7 bases are a match to TRBD1. The CDR3 has 15 residues. V lost 1 base to trimming and J lost 3 bases; unmatched junction nucleotides: 6. Germline loops: CDR1 SGHDN, CDR2 FVKESK. CDR3 DNA sequence: TGTGCCAGCAGCCAAGTAAGAGGGGGCGGCTACGAGCAGTACTTC. As protein: CASSQVRGGGYEQYF.

The gene calls are TRBV4-1 and TRBJ2-7; 10 bases fit TRBD1. The CDR3 runs 18 residues. Germline CDR1 MGHRA, CDR2 YSYEKL. Trimming removed 0 bases from V and 4 bases from J; junction bases left unmatched: 12. This CDR3 reads CASSQDLETGTGVYEQYF. DNA of the CDR3: TGCGCCAGCAGCCAAGATCTAGAAACCGGGACAGGGGTGTACGAGCAGTACTTC.

The gene calls are TRBV19 and TRBJ1-2, with 7 positions matching TRBD1. The CDR3 is made up of 16 amino acids. From germline, CDR1 is LNHDA and CDR2 SQIVND (reference sequence). J gave up 0 bases and V 5 bases, and 9 bases lay outside the gene matches. The CDR3: CASSRDREGTNYGYTF. The CDR3 DNA reads as TGTGCCAGTAGTCGCGACAGGGAAGGAACTAACTATGGCTACACCTTC. Variable domain in full (rest from reference TRBV19 and TRBJ1-2): DGGITQSPKYLFRKEGQNVTLSCEQNLNHDAMYWYRQDPGQGLRLIYYSQIVNDFQKGDIAEGYSVSREKKESFPLTVTSAQKNPTAFYLCASSRDREGTNYGYTFGSGTRLTVV.

This chain connects TRBV7-2 to TRBJ1-1; the D gene is possibly TRBD1 (6 bases). CDR1 is SGHTA and CDR2 is FQGNSA in the germline V gene. V was cut by 5 bases and J by 11 bases, with 18 bases left in between. This CDR3 is built from 13 residues. CDR3 in amino acids: CASSPNRVQTAFF. In DNA, the CDR3 is TGTGCCAGCAGCCCTAACAGGGTTCAAACGGCTTTCTTT.

The chain uses TRBV2 and TRBJ2-7, with a weak D call TRBD2 (5 bases). Germline V CDR1 and CDR2: SNHLY, FYNNEI. Trimming shortened V by 0 bases and J by 3 bases, and 18 bases separated the two germline ends. The CDR3 contains 17 residues. CDR3 loop: CASSEALSTSLFYEQYF. CDR3 sequence (DNA): TGTGCCAGCAGTGAAGCGCTAAGCACTAGTCTTTTCTACGAGCAGTACTTC.

The chain recombines TRBV7-3 with TRBJ2-1; the D call may be TRBD1 or TRBD2 (5 bases each). Germline loops: CDR1 SGHTA, CDR2 FQGTGA. The CDR3 contains 13 residues. Trimming took off 5 bases at V and 6 bases at J, with 11 bases between the two ends. CDR3 coding DNA: TGTGCCAGCAGCCCCTTTGGGGGCAATGAGCAGTTCTTC. Protein product: CASSPFGGNEQFF.

The chain uses TRBV15 and TRBJ1-5; 7 bases are a match to TRBD1. V lost 0 bases, J lost 9 bases, and 8 bases stayed unmatched. Germline CDR1 reads LNHNV; CDR2 reads YYDKDF (reference sequence). CDR3 size: 15 residues. DNA of the CDR3: TGTGCCACCAGCAGAGATCTGGCAGGGGGTCGGCCCCAGCATTTT. The encoded protein is CATSRDLAGGRPQHF.

The rearrangement joins TRBV7-6 to TRBJ2-1; tentatively, D is TRBD2 (5 bases). The CDR3 is made up of 16 amino acids. V was clipped by 5 bases and J by 5 bases, with 19 bases between them. Germline CDR1 and CDR2: SGHVS and FNYEAQ. CDR3 sequence reads: CASSPLGLAGNNEQFF. The CDR3 region has the DNA TGTGCCAGCAGCCCGCTAGGACTTGCGGGCAACAATGAGCAGTTCTTC. The full variable domain, completed using reference TRBV7-6 and TRBJ2-1, is GAGVSQSPRYKVTKRGQDVALRCDPISGHVSLYWYRQALGQGPEFLTYFNYEAQQDKSGLPNDRFSAERPEGSISTLTIQRTEQRDSAMYRCASSPLGLAGNNEQFFGPGTRLTVL.